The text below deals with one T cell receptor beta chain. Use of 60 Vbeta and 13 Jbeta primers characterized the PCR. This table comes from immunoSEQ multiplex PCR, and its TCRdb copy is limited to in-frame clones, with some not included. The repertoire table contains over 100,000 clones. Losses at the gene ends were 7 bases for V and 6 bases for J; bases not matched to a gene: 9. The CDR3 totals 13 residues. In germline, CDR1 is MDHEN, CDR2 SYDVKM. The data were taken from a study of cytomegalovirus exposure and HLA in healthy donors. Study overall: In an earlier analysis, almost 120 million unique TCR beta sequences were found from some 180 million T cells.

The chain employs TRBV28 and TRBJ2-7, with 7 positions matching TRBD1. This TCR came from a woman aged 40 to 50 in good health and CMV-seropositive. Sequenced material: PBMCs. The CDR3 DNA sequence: TGTGCCAGCACCGGCCGACAGGGCAGCGAGCAGTACTTC. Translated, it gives CASTGRQGSEQYF.